This T cell receptor beta chain was found in a study of blood T cells in healthy people across ages. Trimming pared 4 bases from V and 5 bases from J, leaving 16 bases between. Germline V gene data show CDR1 as SGDLS and CDR2 as YYNGEE. This CDR3 region has 16 residues. A second about 6 to 11 cycle PCR used barcoded and J-beta primers. Using its own MiXCR run on the 5' RACE reads, TCRdb lists one record per CDR3 protein. The profile shows approximately 800,000 distinct CDR3 sequences, about 59% of them singletons. Sequencing input: blood. The chain is built from TRBV9 and TRBJ1-6, with a possible D match to TRBD1 (5 bases). The receptor was derived from a man aged 25 to 40 in good health. The CDR3 sequence: CASSFRDANDNSPLHF. CDR3 sequence (DNA): TGTGCCAGCAGCTTCCGGGACGCGAACGATAATTCACCCCTCCACTTT.